Following are 9 T cell receptor beta chains from one sample sequenced in a study of metastatic and nonmetastatic thyroid tumors. Until they underwent thyroid surgery, no patient had received any treatment. TCRdb re-clonotyped the PCR reads through MiXCR. Of approximately 21,000 clones detected, 25% to 30% appear once; the ten largest clones hold approximately 20%. The sample was blood. The receptors stem from a female donor with papillary thyroid cancer or a benign thyroid nodule (not recorded which). Some clones in this sample may be carry-over from other donors' samples.

This chain uses TRBV3-1 with TRBJ2-7; 7 bases are a match to TRBD2. The length of the CDR3 is 13 residues. V lost 2 bases and J lost 7; bases outside the gene matches: 5. Looked up from germline, CDR1 is LGHDT and CDR2 is YNNKEL (reference sequence). This CDR3 reads CASSQLAAREQYF. The CDR3, as DNA: TGTGCCAGCAGCCAACTAGCGGCACGGGAGCAGTACTTC.

This clone was seen repeatedly, ten times or more. The chain combines TRBV7-9 with TRBJ2-5; D ambiguous. The CDR3 is made up of 13 amino acids. In germline, CDR1 is SEHNR, CDR2 FQNEAQ (reference sequence). Between the trimmed V and J ends, which lost 0 bases and 2 bases, there was a span of 4 bases. CDR3 sequence (DNA): TGTGCCAGCAGCTTAGCGGTTCAAGAGACCCAGTACTTC. It codes for CASSLAVQETQYF.

Sample share makes this clone medium-sized. The chain links TRBV6-1 to TRBJ2-3; D unresolved. The CDR3 runs to 12 residues. CDR1 is MNHNS and CDR2 is SASEGT in the germline V gene. V was shortened by 2 bases and J by 8 bases, with 8 bases between the two germline ends. CDR3 in DNA: TGTGCCAGCAGTGAAAGTTTAGTTACGCAGTATTTT. Translating it yields CASSESLVTQYF.

The rearrangement joins TRBV5-1 to TRBJ1-2; D may be TRBD1 (6 bases). In germline, CDR1 is SGHRS, CDR2 YFSETQ. V dropped 5 bases and J dropped 7 bases, with 15 bases sitting between them. There are 13 residues in the CDR3. The CDR3 here is CASRGHGFGGYTF. The CDR3 nucleotides read TGCGCCAGCAGGGGACATGGGTTTGGTGGCTACACCTTC.

This sequence joins TRBV20-1 and TRBJ2-7; 9 bases align to TRBD2. This CDR3 is built from 15 residues. V lost 0 bases to trimming and J lost 6 bases; unmatched junction nucleotides: 9. Germline values: CDR1 DFQATT, CDR2 SNEGSKA (reference sequence). The CDR3 sequence is CSARDPGGRAGEQYF. Written as DNA, the CDR3 is TGCAGTGCTAGAGATCCAGGCGGGAGGGCGGGCGAGCAGTACTTC.

This clone occurred a few times. V and J are TRBV7-9 and TRBJ2-2, with D tentatively TRBD2 (5 bases). V lost 7 bases to trimming and J lost 12 bases, with 15 bases between them. CDR1 SEHNR and CDR2 FQNEAQ come from the germline V gene (reference sequence). The CDR3 is 12 residues long. The CDR3 DNA follows: TGTGCCAGCATCTACGGAACGGGGAAGCTGTTTTTT. This gives the protein CASIYGTGKLFF.

This clone was recorded many times. The V and J genes are TRBV6-1 and TRBJ1-5; possible D gene TRBD1, 6 bases. This CDR3 is 16 amino acids long. Trimming stripped 4 bases from V and 4 bases from J, with 17 bases between. The germline gives CDR1 MNHNS, CDR2 SASEGT. The DNA of the CDR3 is TGTGCCAGCAGTGCGAGACCGGGGGCAGTAAATCAGCCCCAGCATTTT. Translated: CASSARPGAVNQPQHF.

As to this clone: Mismatch with germline at one junction end may stem from a read error. V is TRBV20-1 and J is TRBJ2-5; no definite D call. Per germline, CDR1 DFQATT and CDR2 SNEGSKA (reference sequence). CDR3 length: 14 amino acids. The DNA for the CDR3 is TGCAGTGCTATAGATTACCTGGGCCGAGAGACCCAGTCCTTC. Translated: CSAIDYLGRETQSF.

V and J are TRBV11-3 and TRBJ2-7, with D unresolved. Germline loops: CDR1 SGHNT, CDR2 YENEEA. Trimming took 3 bases from V and 2 from J, leaving 11 bases between them. The CDR3 runs 14 residues. Here the CDR3 DNA reads TGTGCCAGCAGCTTCGGGCAGAAAACCTACGAGCAGTACTTC. This sequence encodes CASSFGQKTYEQYF.